These 12 T cell receptor beta chains originate from one sample sequenced in a study of blood T cells in healthy people across ages. Sample-barcoded 5' priming and a J-beta primer mix drove a second PCR of about 6 to 12 cycles. TCRdb independently ran MiXCR on the 5' RACE reads; one entry per CDR3 protein. Here the sample spans 790,000 or so distinct CDR3 sequences, just over 55% being singletons. Source material: blood. These receptors originate from a middle-aged man in good health.

The rearrangement uses TRBV5-8 and TRBJ1-5; 8 positions match TRBD1. The V and J ends lost 4 bases and 7 bases, in that order; junction bases with no gene match: 19. The CDR3 spans 18 residues. From germline, CDR1 is SGHTS and CDR2 YDEGEE. The CDR3 region has the DNA TGTGCCAGCAGCCCGAAACGAGCAGGGGGCGGATTCCGACAGCCCCAGCATTTT. It encodes CASSPKRAGGGFRQPQHF.

This chain uses TRBV11-3 with TRBJ2-7, with 8 nucleotides matching TRBD2. The germline V gene has CDR1 SGHNT and CDR2 YENEEA. There are 16 residues in the CDR3. J lost 7 bases, V lost 6 bases, and 17 bases had no gene match. This CDR3 is CASSLTSSGESNEQYF. In DNA, the CDR3 is TGTGCCAGCAGTTTGACTAGTAGCGGGGAGAGCAATGAGCAGTACTTC.

The chain employs TRBV27 and TRBJ1-2; D call uncertain. Germline V gene lookup returns CDR1 MNHEY and CDR2 SMNVEV (reference sequence). The CDR3 runs to 15 residues. The V and J ends lost 5 bases and 3 bases respectively, with 16 bases between them. CDR3 nucleotide sequence: TGTGCCAGCAGTCTTCCCTCCGACCCCGACTATGGCTACACCTTC. The encoded protein is CASSLPSDPDYGYTF.

Of note for this clonotype: At one end, the junction sequence differs from germline, possibly due to a read error. The rearrangement joins TRBV2 to TRBJ2-5, with TRBD1 as a possible D gene (5 bases). The CDR3 spans 14 residues. Per the germline V gene, CDR1 is SNHLY and CDR2 is FYNNEI. The CDR3 DNA follows: TGTGCCAGTAGTGAACCTGGTCAGGGAAAGACCCAGTTATTC. Translating gives CASSEPGQGKTQLF.

The CDR3 coding sequence is TGCAGCGTTGCAGTTGGAAACCACTACACCTTC. Protein: CSVAVGNHYTF. This rearrangement joins TRBV29-1 to TRBJ1-2; D is unclear. V was cut by 4 bases and J by 10 bases, with 13 bases left in between. The CDR3 loop spans 11 amino acids. Germline V gene sequence: CDR1 SQVTM, CDR2 ANQGSEA.

V gene TRBV4-1 combines with J gene TRBJ2-5, with TRBD2 matching over 8 bases. The CDR3 totals 15 residues. CDR1 is MGHRA and CDR2 is YSYEKL in the germline V gene. V was clipped by 0 bases and J by 2 bases; unmatched bases: 2. This CDR3 is CASSQDQRGQETQYF. The CDR3 nucleotides are TGCGCCAGCAGCCAAGATCAGCGGGGGCAAGAGACCCAGTACTTC.

The chain combines TRBV11-1 with TRBJ2-5, with D uncertain. The V and J ends lost 3 bases and 5 bases respectively, with 7 bases between them. The CDR3 is 12 residues long. CDR1 is SGHAT, CDR2 FQDESV, per germline (reference sequence). CDR3 loop: CASSFSFETQYF. The CDR3 DNA sequence: TGTGCCAGCAGCTTTAGCTTTGAGACCCAGTACTTC.

The sample holds many counts of this clonotype. This chain links TRBV4-2 with TRBJ2-4, with 8 bases matching TRBD1. With V trimmed by 2 bases and J by 13 bases, 10 bases remained unmatched. Germline V lookup: CDR1 LGHNA, CDR2 YNFKEQ. This CDR3 spans 14 amino acids. DNA of the CDR3: TGTGCCAGCAGCCAACTGACAGGGGTAAAAGAGCAGTACTTC. It specifies CASSQLTGVKEQYF.

The rearrangement uses TRBV6-2 or TRBV6-3 and TRBJ1-1, with D unclear. Per germline, CDR1 MNHEY and CDR2 SVGEGT. V lost 2 bases and J lost 0, with 16 bases in between. This CDR3 has 17 amino acids. The CDR3 bases are TGTGCCAGCAGTTACCCGCAGATTTGGAGAATGAACACTGAAGCTTTCTTT. This translates into CASSYPQIWRMNTEAFF.

The J gene is TRBJ1-1, the V gene TRBV12-3 or TRBV12-4; D is possibly TRBD1 (5 bases). This CDR3 region has 13 residues. Trimming removed 5 bases from V and 4 bases from J, with 11 bases in between. For the CDR3, the DNA is TGTGCCAGCAGTGAGACAGTGGTCACTGAAGCTTTCTTT. Protein: CASSETVVTEAFF.

V usage is TRBV20-1 and J usage is TRBJ2-7; 7 nucleotides match TRBD1. The CDR3 runs 14 residues. Germline V gene lookup returns CDR1 DFQATT and CDR2 SNEGSKA (reference sequence). The ends lost 5 bases at V and 5 bases at J; junction bases unmatched: 12. The CDR3 loop reads CSARRTQGLNEQYF. CDR3 in DNA: TGCAGTGCTCGCCGAACACAGGGGCTGAACGAGCAGTACTTC.

In this sample, this clonotype turned up a few times. The CDR3 region is CASSEMGLGNEQFF. The CDR3 DNA reads TGTGCCAGCAGCGAAATGGGACTAGGGAATGAGCAGTTCTTC. The chain carries TRBV7-3 and TRBJ2-1; 8 bases are shared with TRBD2. The germline CDR1 and CDR2 sequences are SGHTA and FQGTGA. The CDR3 is made up of 14 amino acids. The V gene end was trimmed by 5 bases and the J gene end by 7 bases; junction bases not matched to a gene: 7.